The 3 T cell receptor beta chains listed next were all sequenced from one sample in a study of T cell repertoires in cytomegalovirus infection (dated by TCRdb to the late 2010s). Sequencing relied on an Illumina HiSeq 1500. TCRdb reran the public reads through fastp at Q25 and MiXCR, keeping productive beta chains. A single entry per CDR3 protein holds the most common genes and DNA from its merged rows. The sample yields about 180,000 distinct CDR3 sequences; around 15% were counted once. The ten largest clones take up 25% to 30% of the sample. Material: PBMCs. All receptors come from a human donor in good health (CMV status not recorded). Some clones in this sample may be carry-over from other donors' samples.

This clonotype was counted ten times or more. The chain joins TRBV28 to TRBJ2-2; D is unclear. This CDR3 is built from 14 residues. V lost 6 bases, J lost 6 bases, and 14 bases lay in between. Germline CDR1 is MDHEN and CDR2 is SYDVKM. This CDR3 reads CASSPNLRAGELFF. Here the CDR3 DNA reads TGTGCCAGCAGCCCTAATTTAAGGGCCGGGGAGCTGTTTTTT.

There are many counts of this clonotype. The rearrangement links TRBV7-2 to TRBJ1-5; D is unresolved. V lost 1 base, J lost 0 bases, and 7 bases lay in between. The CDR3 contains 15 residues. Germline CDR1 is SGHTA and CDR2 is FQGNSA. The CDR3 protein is CASSLGVGSNQPQHF. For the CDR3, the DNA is TGTGCCAGCAGCTTAGGGGTCGGTAGCAATCAGCCCCAGCATTTT.

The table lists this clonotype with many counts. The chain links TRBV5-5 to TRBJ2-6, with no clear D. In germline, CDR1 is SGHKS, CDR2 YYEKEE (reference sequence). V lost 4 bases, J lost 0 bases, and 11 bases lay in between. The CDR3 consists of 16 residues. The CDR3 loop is CASSPGPLSGANVLTF. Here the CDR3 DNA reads TGTGCCAGCAGCCCTGGACCGCTCTCTGGGGCCAACGTCCTGACTTTC.